The source of this TCR beta chain is a study of T cells in Graves' hyperthyroidism and ophthalmopathy. Study-wide results and caveats: Ophthalmopathy and stable hyperthyroidism were separated by a 13 V-J model. The model identified upcoming ophthalmopathy a median approximately six months ahead of onset.

The CDR3 contains 18 residues. Germline lookup yields CDR1 LGHDT and CDR2 YNNKEL (reference sequence). V was cut by 0 bases and J by 5 bases, with 19 bases left in between. Amplified regions were TCR beta CDR3 sequences from RNA transcripts. The HTBI primer set drove a first-round RT-PCR of the TCR CDR3. TCRdb redid the calling of the multiplex PCR reads with MiXCR, one entry per CDR3 protein. Of about 400,000 distinct CDR3 sequences listed, 13% to 15% are singletons. This clonotype was detected many times. What it binds is unknown. Exclusions: uncontrolled infection, other autoimmune disease, pregnancy, lactation. Around 10 ml of fresh peripheral blood supplied the PBMCs.

The specimen was blood. The chain has TRBV3-1 and TRBJ1-4, with D perhaps matching TRBD1 (5 bases). The clonotype was recovered from a woman aged 55-69 years with Graves' ophthalmopathy. CDR3 nucleotides: TGTGCCAGCAGCCAAGATGGAAAGCCGGGACTCCAAAATGAAAAACTGTTTTTT. Translated: CASSQDGKPGLQNEKLFF.